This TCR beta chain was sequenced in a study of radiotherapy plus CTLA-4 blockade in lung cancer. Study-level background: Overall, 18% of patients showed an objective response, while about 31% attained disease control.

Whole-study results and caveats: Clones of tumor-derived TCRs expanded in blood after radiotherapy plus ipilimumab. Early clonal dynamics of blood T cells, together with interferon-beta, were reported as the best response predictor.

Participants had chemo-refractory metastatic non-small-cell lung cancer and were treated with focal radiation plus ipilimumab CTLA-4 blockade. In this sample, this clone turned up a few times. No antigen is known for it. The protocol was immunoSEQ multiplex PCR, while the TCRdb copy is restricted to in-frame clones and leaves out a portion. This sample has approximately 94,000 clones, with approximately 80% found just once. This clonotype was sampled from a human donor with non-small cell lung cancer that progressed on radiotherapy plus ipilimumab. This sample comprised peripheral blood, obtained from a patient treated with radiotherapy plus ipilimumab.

CDR3 region: CASRGQGFSGNTIYF. As DNA, the CDR3 is TGTGCCAGCAGGGGACAGGGTTTTTCTGGAAACACCATATATTTT. The chain uses TRBV7-9 and TRBJ1-3, with TRBD1 matching 9 bases. Losses at the gene ends were 6 bases for V and 1 base for J; bases not matched to a gene: 4. The CDR3 is 15 amino acids. CDR1 and CDR2 (germline): SEHNR, FQNEAQ (reference sequence).